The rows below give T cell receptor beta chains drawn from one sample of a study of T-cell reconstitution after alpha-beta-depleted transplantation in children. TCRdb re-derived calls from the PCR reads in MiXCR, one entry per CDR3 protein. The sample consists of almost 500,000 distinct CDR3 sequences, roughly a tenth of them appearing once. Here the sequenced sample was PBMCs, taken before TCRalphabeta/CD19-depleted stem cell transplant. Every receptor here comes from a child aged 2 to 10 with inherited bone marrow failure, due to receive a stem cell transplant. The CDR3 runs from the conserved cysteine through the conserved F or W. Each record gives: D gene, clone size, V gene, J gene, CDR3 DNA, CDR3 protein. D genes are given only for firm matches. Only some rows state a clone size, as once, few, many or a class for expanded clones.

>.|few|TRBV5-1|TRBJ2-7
TGCGCCAGCAGCTTGGCTGGGACATACTCCTACGAGCAGTACTTC
CASSLAGTYSYEQYF
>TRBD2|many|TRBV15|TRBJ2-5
TGTGCCACCTCCAGGACCCGGACTAGCGCAGAGACCCAGTACTTC
CATSRTRTSAETQYF
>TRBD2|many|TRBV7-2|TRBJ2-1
TGTGCCAGCAGCTTCAGACTAGCGGGAGGCAATGAGCAGTTCTTC
CASSFRLAGGNEQFF
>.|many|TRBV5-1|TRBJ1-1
TGCGCCAGCAGCTTGGATCGGCCTAACGAAGCTTTCTTT
CASSLDRPNEAFF
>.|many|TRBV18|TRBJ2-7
TGTGCCAGCTCACCCCCCTCAGGACTTGGGGAGCAGTACTTC
CASSPPSGLGEQYF
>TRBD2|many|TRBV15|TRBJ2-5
TGTGCCACCAGCAGGGAGAGGGCTAGCGGGAGCGGAGAGACCCAGTACTTC
CATSRERASGSGETQYF
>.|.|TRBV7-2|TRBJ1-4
TGTGCCAGCAGCTTAGTCCTGGGTACCACAACTAATGAAAAACTGTTTTTT
CASSLVLGTTTNEKLFF
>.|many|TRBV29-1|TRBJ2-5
TGCAGCGTTCAAGTCAGGGGGGACCGTTTGGGGACCCAGTACTTC
CSVQVRGDRLGTQYF
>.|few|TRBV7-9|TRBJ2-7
TGTGCCAGCAGCCCCGGGTACCTCTACGAGCAGTACTTC
CASSPGYLYEQYF
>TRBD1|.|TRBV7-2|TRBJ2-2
TGTGCCAGCGGACAGAACAGGGGTATACTGACCGGGGAGCTGTTTTTT
CASGQNRGILTGELFF
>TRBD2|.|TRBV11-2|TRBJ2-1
TGTGCCAGCAGCTTAGGACTAGCGGGACTCTATCATGAGCAGTTCTTC
CASSLGLAGLYHEQFF
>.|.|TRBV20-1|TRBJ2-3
TGCAGTGCTAATGACCGGGGTCAGGCAGATACGCAGTATTTT
CSANDRGQADTQYF
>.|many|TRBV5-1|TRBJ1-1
TGCGCCAGCAGCTTGGACCCCGGGTTCAACACTGAAGCTTTCTTT
CASSLDPGFNTEAFF
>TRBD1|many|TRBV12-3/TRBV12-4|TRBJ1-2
TGTGCCAGCAGTTTCGCCGGGACAGACTATGGCTACACCTTC
CASSFAGTDYGYTF
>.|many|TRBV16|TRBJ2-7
TGTGCCAGCAGCCCGTCAGGCTGGACATCCTACGAGCAGTACTTC
CASSPSGWTSYEQYF
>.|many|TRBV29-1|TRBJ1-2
TGCAGCGTTGGCGGATCAGGGGGCTACACCTTC
CSVGGSGGYTF
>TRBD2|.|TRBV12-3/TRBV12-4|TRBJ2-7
TGTGCCAGCTGGACCTGCCCCATCTGGACTAGCGGGAGCTACGAGCAGTACTTC
CASWTCPIWTSGSYEQYF
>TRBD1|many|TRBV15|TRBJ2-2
TGTGCCACCAGCAGAGGGCCGGGACAGGGGGGCACCGGGGAGCTGTTTTTT
CATSRGPGQGGTGELFF
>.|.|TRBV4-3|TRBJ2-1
TGCGCCAGCAGCCAAGATCTCAACTACAATGAGCAGTTCTTC
CASSQDLNYNEQFF
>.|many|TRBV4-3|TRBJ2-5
TGCGCCAGCAGCCAAGAGCGGGCTTTCGGCGGGACCCAGTACTTC
CASSQERAFGGTQYF
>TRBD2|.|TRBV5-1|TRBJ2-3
TGCGCCAGCAGCATCAGCGGGGGCTACACAGATACGCAGTATTTT
CASSISGGYTDTQYF
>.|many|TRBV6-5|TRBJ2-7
TGTGCCAGCAGTTACTCGGGGAGCTCCTACGAGCAGTACTTC
CASSYSGSSYEQYF
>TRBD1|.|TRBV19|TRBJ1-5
TGTGCCAGTACCACCCCGCCGGGACAGGGTGATCAGCCCCAGCATTTT
CASTTPPGQGDQPQHF
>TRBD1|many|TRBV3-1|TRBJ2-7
TGTGCCAGCAGCCAAGATAGGACAGGCATCTACGAGCAGTACTTC
CASSQDRTGIYEQYF
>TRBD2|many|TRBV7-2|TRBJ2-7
TGTGCCAGCAGCATAAGCGGGAGCGTCCACGAGCAGTACTTC
CASSISGSVHEQYF
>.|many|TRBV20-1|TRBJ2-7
TGCAGTGCTAGCGGGTGGAACGAGCAGTACTTC
CSASGWNEQYF
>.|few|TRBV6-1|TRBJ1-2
TGTGCCAGCAGTCGCCACCGGGGGAAACCCAACTATGGCTACACCTTC
CASSRHRGKPNYGYTF